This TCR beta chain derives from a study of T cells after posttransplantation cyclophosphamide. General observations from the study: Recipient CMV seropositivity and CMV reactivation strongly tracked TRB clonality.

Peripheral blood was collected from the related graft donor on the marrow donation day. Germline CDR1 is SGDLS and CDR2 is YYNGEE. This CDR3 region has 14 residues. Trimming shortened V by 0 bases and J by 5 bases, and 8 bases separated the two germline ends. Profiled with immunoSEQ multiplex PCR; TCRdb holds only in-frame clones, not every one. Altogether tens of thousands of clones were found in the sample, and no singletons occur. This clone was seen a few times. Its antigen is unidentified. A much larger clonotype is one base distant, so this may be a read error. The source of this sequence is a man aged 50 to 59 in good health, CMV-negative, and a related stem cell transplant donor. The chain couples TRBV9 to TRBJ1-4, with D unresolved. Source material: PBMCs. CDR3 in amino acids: CASSVGPGNEKLFF. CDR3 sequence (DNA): TGTGCCAGCAGCGTAGGTCCCGGGAATGAAAAACTGTTTTTT.